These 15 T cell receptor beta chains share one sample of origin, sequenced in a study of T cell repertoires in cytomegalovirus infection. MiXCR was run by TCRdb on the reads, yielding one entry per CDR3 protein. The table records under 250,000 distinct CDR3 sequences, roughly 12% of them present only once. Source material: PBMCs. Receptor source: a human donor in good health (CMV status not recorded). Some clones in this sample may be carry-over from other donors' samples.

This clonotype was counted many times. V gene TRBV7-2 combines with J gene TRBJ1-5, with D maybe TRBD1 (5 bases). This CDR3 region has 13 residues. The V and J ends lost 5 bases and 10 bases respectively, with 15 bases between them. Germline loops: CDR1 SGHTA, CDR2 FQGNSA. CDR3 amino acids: CASSQYGGEPQHF. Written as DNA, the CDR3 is TGTGCCAGCAGCCAATATGGGGGTGAACCCCAGCATTTT.

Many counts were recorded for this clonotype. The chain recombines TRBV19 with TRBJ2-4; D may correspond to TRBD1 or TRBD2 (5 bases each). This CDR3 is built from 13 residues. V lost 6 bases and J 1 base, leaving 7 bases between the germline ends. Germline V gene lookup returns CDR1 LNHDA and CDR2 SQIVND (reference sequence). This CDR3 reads CASSEGAKNIQYF. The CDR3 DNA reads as TGTGCCAGTAGCGAGGGGGCCAAAAACATTCAGTACTTC.

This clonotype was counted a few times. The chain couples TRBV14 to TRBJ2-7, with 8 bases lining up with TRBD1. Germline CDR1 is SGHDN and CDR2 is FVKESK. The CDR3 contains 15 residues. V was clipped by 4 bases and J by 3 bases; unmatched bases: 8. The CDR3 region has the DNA TGTGCCAGCAGCCCCTACAGGACAGGGCTCTACGAGCAGTACTTC. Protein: CASSPYRTGLYEQYF. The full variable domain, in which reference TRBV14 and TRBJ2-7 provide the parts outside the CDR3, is EAGVTQFPSHSVIEKGQTVTLRCDPISGHDNLYWYRRVMGKEIKFLLHFVKESKQDESGMPNNRFLAERTGGTYSTLKVQPAELEDSGVYFCASSPYRTGLYEQYFGPGTRLTVT.

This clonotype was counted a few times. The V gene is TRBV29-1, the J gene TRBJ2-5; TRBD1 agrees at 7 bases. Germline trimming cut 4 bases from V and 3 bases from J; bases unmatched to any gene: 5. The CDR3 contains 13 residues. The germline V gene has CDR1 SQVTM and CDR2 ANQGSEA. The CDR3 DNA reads TGCAGCGTTGCCCCCGGGACAGAAGAGACCCAGTACTTC. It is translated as CSVAPGTEETQYF.

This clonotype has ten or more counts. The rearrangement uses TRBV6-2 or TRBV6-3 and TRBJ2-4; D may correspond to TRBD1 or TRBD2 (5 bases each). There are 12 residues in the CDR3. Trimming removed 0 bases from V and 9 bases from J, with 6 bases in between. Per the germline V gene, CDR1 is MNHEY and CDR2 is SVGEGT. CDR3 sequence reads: CASSYSRGIQYF. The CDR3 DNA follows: TGTGCCAGCAGTTACTCGAGGGGCATTCAGTACTTC.

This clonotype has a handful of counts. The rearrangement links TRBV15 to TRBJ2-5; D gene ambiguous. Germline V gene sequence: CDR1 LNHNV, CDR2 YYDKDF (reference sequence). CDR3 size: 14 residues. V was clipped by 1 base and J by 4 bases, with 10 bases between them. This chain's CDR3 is CATSRVGFRETQYF. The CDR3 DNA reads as TGTGCCACCAGCAGAGTTGGCTTTAGAGAGACCCAGTACTTC.

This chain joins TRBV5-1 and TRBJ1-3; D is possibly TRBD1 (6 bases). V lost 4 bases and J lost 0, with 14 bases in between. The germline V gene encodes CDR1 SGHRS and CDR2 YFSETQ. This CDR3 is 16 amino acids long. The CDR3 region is CASSQRTGSSGNTIYF. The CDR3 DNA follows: TGCGCCAGCAGCCAACGCACAGGGAGCTCTGGAAACACCATATATTTT.

CDR3 DNA: TGTGCCAGCAGCTTAGACGGCGAGGAGGGCCGTAATTCACCCCTCCACTTT. Protein sequence: CASSLDGEEGRNSPLHF. The chain combines TRBV7-3 with TRBJ1-6; D is unresolved. The CDR3 consists of 17 residues. The V end lost 2 bases, the J end lost 6 bases, and 17 bases lay between the germline ends. Per the germline V gene, CDR1 is SGHTA and CDR2 is FQGTGA.

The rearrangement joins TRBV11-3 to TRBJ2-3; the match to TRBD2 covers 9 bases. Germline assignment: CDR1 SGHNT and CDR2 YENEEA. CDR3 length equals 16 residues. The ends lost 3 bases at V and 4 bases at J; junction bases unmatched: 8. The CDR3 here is CASSLYSGSGADTQYF. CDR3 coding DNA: TGTGCCAGCAGCTTGTATAGCGGGAGCGGCGCAGATACGCAGTATTTT.

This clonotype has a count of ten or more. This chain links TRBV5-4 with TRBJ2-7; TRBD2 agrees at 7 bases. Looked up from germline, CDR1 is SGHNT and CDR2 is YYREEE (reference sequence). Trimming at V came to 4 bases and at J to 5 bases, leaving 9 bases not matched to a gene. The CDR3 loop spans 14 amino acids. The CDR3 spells CASSPGLGLDEQYF. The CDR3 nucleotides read TGTGCCAGCAGCCCTGGACTAGGGTTGGACGAGCAGTACTTC.

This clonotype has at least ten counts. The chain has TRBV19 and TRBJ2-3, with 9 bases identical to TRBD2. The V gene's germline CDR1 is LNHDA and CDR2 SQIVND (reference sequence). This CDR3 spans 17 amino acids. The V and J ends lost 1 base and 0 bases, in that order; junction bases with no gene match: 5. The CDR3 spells CASSIGGLAFSTDTQYF. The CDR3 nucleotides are TGTGCCAGTAGTATAGGTGGACTAGCGTTTAGCACAGATACGCAGTATTTT.

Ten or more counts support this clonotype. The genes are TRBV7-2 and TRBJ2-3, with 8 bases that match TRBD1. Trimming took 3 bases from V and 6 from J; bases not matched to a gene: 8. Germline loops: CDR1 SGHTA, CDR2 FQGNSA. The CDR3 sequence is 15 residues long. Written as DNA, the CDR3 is TGTGCCAGCAGCTTCGACAGGGGCCCACAGGATACGCAGTATTTT. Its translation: CASSFDRGPQDTQYF.

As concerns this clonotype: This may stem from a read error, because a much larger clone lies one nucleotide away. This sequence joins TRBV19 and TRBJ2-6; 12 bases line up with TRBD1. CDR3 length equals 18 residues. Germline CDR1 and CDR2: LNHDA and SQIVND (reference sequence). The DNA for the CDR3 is TGTGCCAGTAGTACCGGGACAGGGGGCCTCTCTGGGGCCGACGTCCTGACTTTC. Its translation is CASSTGTGGLSGADVLTF.

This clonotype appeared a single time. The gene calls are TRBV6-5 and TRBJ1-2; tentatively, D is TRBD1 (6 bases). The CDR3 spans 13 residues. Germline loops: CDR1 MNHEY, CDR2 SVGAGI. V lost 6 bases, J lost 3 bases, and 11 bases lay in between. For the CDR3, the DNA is TGTGCCAGCAGACAGGGAGGGGACTATGGCTACACCTTC. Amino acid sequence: CASRQGGDYGYTF.

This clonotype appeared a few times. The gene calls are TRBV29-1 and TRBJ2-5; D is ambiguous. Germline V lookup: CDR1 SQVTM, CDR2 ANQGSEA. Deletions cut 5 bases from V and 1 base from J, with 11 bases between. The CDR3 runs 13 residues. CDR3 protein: CSVFFSGQETQYF. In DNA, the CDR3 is TGCAGCGTTTTTTTCAGTGGCCAAGAGACCCAGTACTTC.